Sequencing of this TCR beta chain was carried out in a study of cytomegalovirus exposure and HLA in healthy donors. The study's findings and limits: With high specificity and sensitivity, the classifier reportedly diagnosed cytomegalovirus status. The analysis excluded some indistinguishable V segments, including TRBV6-2 and TRBV6-3.

This clone was found a few times. The antigen is undetermined. PCR primers comprised 60 Vbeta and 13 Jbeta primers. Method: immunoSEQ multiplex PCR; TCRdb's copy keeps in-frame clones and lacks some. The table shows roughly 54,000 clones, with about two thirds occurring only once. Germline CDR1 reads MNHNS; CDR2 reads SASEGT. The V end was cut by 2 bases, the J end by 4 bases, with 8 bases between. CDR3 length equals 13 residues. Sequencing was performed on PBMCs. The chain recombines TRBV6-1 with TRBJ1-2; unclear D gene. The TCR was taken from a woman between 55 and 75 years old in good health and CMV-seropositive. CDR3 amino acids: CASSELDRYGYTF. For the CDR3, the DNA is TGTGCCAGCAGTGAACTAGACCGCTATGGCTACACCTTC.